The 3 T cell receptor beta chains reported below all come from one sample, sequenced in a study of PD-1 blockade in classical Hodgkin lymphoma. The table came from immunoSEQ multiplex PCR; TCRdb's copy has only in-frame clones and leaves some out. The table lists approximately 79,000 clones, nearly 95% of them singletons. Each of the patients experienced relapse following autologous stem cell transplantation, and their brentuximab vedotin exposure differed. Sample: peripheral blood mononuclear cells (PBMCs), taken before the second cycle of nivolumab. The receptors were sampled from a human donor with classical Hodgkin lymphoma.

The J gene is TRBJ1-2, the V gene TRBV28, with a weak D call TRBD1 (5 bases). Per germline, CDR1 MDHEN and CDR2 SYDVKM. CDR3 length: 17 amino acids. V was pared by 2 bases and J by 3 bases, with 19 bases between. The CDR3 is CASSLGLTLRGDYGYTF. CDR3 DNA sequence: TGTGCCAGCAGTTTAGGGTTGACACTCCGGGGGGACTATGGCTACACCTTC.

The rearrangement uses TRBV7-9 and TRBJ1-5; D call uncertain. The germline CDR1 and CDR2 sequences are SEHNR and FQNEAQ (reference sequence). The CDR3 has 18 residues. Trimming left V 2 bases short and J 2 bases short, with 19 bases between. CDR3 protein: CASSLPDGGPMGNQPQHF. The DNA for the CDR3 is TGTGCCAGCAGCTTACCGGACGGTGGTCCGATGGGCAATCAGCCCCAGCATTTT.

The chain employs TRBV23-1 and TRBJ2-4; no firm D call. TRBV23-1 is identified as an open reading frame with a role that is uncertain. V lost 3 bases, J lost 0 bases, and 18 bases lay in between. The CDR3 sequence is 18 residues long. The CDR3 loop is CASSHSGYCELAKNIQYF. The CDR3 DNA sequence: TGCGCCAGCAGTCACTCCGGTTACTGTGAACTAGCCAAAAACATTCAGTACTTC.